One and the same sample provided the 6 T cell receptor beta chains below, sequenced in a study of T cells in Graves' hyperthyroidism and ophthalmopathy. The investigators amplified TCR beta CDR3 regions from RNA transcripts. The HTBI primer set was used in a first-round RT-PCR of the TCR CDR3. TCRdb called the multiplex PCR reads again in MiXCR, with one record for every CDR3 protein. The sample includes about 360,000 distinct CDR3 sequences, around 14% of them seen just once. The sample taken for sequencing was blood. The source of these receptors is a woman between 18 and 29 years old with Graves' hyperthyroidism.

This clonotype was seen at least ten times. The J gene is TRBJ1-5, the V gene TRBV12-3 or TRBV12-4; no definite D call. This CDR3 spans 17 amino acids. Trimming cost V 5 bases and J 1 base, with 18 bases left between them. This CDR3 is CASSPPQATGSNQPQHF. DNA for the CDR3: TGTGCCAGCAGTCCCCCGCAGGCCACGGGAAGCAATCAGCCCCAGCATTTT.

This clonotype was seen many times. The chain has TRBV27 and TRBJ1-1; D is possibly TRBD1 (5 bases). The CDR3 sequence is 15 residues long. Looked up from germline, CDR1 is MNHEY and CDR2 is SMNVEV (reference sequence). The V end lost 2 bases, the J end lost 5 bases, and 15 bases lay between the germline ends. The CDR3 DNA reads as TGTGCCAGCAGTTTACAGCCAGGGTCTGGGACTGAAGCTTTCTTT. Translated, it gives CASSLQPGSGTEAFF.

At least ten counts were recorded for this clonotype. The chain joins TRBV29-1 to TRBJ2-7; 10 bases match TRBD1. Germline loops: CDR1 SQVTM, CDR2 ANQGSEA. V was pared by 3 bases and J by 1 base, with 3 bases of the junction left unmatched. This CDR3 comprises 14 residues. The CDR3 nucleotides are TGCAGCGTTGAGGGACAGGGGAGTTCCTACGAGCAGTACTTC. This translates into CSVEGQGSSYEQYF.

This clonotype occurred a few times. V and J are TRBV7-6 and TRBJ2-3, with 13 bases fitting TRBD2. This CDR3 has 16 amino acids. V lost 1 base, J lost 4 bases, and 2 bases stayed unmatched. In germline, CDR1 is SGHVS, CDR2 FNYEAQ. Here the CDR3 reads CASSLELAGGPDTQYF. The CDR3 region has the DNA TGTGCCAGCAGCTTAGAACTAGCGGGAGGGCCAGATACGCAGTATTTT.

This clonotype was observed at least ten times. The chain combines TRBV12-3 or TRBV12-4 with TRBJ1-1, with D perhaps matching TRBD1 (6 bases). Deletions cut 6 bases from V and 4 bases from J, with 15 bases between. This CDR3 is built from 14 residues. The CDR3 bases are TGTGCCAGCAGCCTACAGGGCCTCTCCACTGAAGCTTTCTTT. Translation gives CASSLQGLSTEAFF.

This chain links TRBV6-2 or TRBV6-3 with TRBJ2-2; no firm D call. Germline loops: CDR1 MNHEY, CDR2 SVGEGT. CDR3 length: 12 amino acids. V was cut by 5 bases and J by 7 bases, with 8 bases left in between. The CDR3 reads CASSKFGGELFF. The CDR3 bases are TGTGCCAGCAGTAAATTTGGCGGGGAGCTGTTTTTT.